This T cell receptor beta chain originates from a study of blood T cell repertoires in COVID-19. The V end was cut by 0 bases, the J end by 8 bases, with 17 bases between. Germline CDR1 is LNHDA and CDR2 is SQIVND (reference sequence). This CDR3 is built from 16 residues. Sequencing was performed with immunoSEQ multiplex PCR; in TCRdb, only in-frame clones are kept and a portion is missing. This table has some 150,000 clones, 85% to 90% appearing once. This receptor was identified in a man between 18 and 35 years old with active or convalescent COVID-19. Source material: peripheral blood. V usage is TRBV19 and J usage is TRBJ1-5, with D perhaps TRBD1 (5 bases). The CDR3 DNA is TGTGCCAGTAGTATAGATCATTCCGTCAGACAGAAGCCCCAGCATTTT. Amino acid sequence: CASSIDHSVRQKPQHF.